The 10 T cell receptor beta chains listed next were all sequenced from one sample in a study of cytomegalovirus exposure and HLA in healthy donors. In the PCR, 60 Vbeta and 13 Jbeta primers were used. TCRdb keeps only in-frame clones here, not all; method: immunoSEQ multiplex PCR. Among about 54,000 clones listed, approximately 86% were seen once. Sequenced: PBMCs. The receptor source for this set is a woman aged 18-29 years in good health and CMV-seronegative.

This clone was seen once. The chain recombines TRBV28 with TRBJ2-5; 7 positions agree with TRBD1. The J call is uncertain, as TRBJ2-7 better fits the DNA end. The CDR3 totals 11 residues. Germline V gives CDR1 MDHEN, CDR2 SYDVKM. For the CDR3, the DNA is TGTGTAGTGGGCAGGGGGTACGAGCAGTACTTC. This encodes CVVGRGYEQYF.

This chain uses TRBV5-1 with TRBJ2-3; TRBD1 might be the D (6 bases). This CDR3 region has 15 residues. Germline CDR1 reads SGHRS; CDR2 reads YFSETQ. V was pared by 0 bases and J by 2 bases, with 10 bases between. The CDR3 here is CASSLGQVPTDTQYF. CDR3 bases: TGCGCCAGCAGCTTGGGACAGGTCCCCACAGATACGCAGTATTTT.

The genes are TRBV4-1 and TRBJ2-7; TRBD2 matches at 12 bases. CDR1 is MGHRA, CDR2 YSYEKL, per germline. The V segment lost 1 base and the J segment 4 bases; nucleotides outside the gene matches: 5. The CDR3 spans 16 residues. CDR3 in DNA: TGCGCCAGCAGCCAAGCTACTAGCGGGAGGACGTACGAGCAGTACTTC. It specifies CASSQATSGRTYEQYF.

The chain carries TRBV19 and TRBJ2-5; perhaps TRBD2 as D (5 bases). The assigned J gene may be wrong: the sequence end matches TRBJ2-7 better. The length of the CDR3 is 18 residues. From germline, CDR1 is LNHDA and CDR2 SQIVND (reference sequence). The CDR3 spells CASSINRQGLALLYEQYF. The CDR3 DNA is TGTGCCAGTAGTATTAATAGACAAGGGCTAGCTCTCCTCTACGAGCAGTACTTC.

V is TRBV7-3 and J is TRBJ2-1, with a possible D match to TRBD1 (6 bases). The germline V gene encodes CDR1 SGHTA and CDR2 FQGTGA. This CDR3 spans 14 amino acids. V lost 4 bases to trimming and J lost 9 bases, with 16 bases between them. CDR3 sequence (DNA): TGTGCCAGCAGCTCAATCCCGGTGGGGGCTGAGCAGTTCTTC. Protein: CASSSIPVGAEQFF.

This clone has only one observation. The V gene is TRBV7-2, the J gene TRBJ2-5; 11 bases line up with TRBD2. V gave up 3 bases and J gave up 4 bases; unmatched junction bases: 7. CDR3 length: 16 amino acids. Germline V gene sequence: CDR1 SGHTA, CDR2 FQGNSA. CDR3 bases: TGTGCCAGCAGCTTCCTAGCGGGAGGATCTCGAGAGACCCAGTACTTC. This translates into CASSFLAGGSRETQYF.

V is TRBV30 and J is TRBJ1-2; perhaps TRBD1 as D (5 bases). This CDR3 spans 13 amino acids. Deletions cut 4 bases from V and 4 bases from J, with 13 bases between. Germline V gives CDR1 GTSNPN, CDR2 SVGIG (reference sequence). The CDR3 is CAWTPVRVYGYTF. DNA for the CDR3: TGTGCCTGGACCCCGGTCAGGGTCTATGGCTACACCTTC.

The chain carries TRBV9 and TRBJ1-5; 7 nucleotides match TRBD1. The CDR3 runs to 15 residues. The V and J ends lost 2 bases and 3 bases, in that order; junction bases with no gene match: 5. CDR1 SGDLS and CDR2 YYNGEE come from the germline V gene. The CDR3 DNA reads TGTGCCAGCAGCGTCACAGGGGCCAACAATCAGCCCCAGCATTTT. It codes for CASSVTGANNQPQHF.

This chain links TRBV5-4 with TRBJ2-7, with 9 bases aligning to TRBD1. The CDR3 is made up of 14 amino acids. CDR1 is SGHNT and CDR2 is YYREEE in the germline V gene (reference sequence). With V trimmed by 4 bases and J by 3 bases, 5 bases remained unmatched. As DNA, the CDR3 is TGTGCCAGCAGCACCCCGGGACAGGGCTACGAGCAGTACTTC. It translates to CASSTPGQGYEQYF.

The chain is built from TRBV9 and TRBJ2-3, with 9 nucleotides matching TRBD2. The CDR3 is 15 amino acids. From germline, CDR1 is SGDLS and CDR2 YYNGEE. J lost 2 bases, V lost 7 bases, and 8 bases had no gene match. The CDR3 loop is CASGGGLAITDTQYF. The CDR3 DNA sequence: TGTGCCAGCGGGGGGGGACTAGCCATCACAGATACGCAGTATTTT.